This T cell receptor (beta chain) is from a study of OX40 agonist ivuxolimab in advanced cancers. For the study in its entirety: Ivuxolimab, which targeted the costimulatory receptor OX40 (CD134), was an agonistic, fully human IgG2 monoclonal antibody. Patients were allowed to have had prior anti-PD-1, anti-PD-L1 or anti-CTLA-4 therapy, and 40% to 45% of the dose-escalation patients had previously received checkpoint inhibitors. A male proportion of approximately 83% and a mean age of 60 years, ranging from 23 to 79, were recorded for the dose-escalation cohort. Partial responses were achieved by three dose-escalation patients, of whom one had hepatocellular carcinoma and two had cutaneous melanoma. The paper covers the monotherapy dose-escalation part of the phase I ivuxolimab trial, which included N ≈ 50 patients. Of the approximately 50 dose-escalation patients, hepatocellular carcinoma was present in approximately 20, melanoma in around 15, renal cell carcinoma in 9 and head and neck cancer in 9. Intravenous ivuxolimab was administered to patients every 2 weeks at six dose levels: 0.01, 0.1, 0.3, 1.5, 3 and 10 mg/kg. Peripheral TCRbeta sequencing was intended to test whether TCR sequence diversity was altered and clonal T-cell expansion was caused by ivuxolimab. Paper-wide results and their limitations: In the 0.1-3.0 mg/kg groups, partial responders were among the patients with the lowest normalized peripheral clonal expansion, particularly in CD8+ T cells. Low levels of normalized T-cell clonal expansion were also shown by some nonresponding patients. Which antigens the clonally expanded peripheral T cells were specific for was not determined. After ivuxolimab, expanded clones were on average more numerous among CD8+ T cells than among CD4+ T cells. Clonal expansion of both CD4+ and CD8+ blood T cells was observed from baseline to week 6 at doses 0.1 to 3.0 mg/kg.

For sequencing of the TCRbeta CDR3 region, genomic DNA was extracted from the sorted cells. TCRbeta CDR3 regions were sequenced using the immunoSEQ Assay. TCRdb holds this immuneACCESS table with in-frame rearrangements only. Some clones are missing; in checked studies, unresolved V genes explain under half, and the rest has no known cause. The sample profile shows 150,000 to 180,000 clones; roughly 94% of them were found once. The ten largest clones represent 0.31% of the sample. Germline trimming amounts to 5 bases on V and 5 bases on J, with 6 as the count of junction bases outside the gene matches. Sequences SNHLY (CDR1) and FYNNEI (CDR2) are obtained from the germline V gene. The CDR3 contains 15 residues, cysteine and phenylalanine counted. Only the CDR3 part of the read is kept: 45 bases, read in frame from the first base. The trial excluded patients who had a history of autoimmune disease or who were on systemic immunosuppression. Peripheral blood for TCR sequencing was collected from all dose cohorts at baseline, on cycle 4 day 1, and on cycle 7 day 1. Samples came from an open-label, multicenter, first-in-human phase I dose-escalation trial of ivuxolimab. Adults with locally advanced or metastatic melanoma, renal cell, hepatocellular, or head and neck squamous cell carcinoma were enrolled in the trial. Before TCR sequencing, CD4+ T cells and CD8+ T cells were sorted from peripheral blood as separate populations.

With regard to this clone: Its binding antigen is unknown. Base quality data are lacking; no much larger clone is found one base away.

This specimen consisted of CD4+ or CD8+ T cells sorted from blood, obtained in a trial of the OX40 agonist ivuxolimab. This receptor was obtained from an adult with an advanced solid tumor such as melanoma, head and neck, liver or kidney cancer. Recombination joined TRBV2 with TRBJ2-1; the junction holds 10 bases that match TRBD1. The DNA sequence reads TGTGCCAGCAGTCACCGGGACAGGGGCAACAATGAGCAGTTCTTC. It is translated as CASSHRDRGNNEQFF.